The present entry profiles one TCR beta chain with its context. This record belongs to a study of T cell changes during pregnancy in multiple sclerosis. The assay was immunoSEQ multiplex PCR, and TCRdb's table has in-frame clones only and misses some. The top ten clones hold approximately 5% of a sample with around 50,000 clones, approximately 87% of them seen once. This receptor was identified in a human donor whose cells served as feeder cells for cultures in a pregnancy study. Sequenced input: peripheral blood from another person, used as feeder cells.

This chain's CDR3 is CASSQVAGLVTDTQYF. The CDR3 coding sequence is TGCGCCAGCAGCCAAGTAGCGGGATTGGTCACAGATACGCAGTATTTT. The chain combines TRBV4-1 with TRBJ2-3, with TRBD2 matching over 8 bases. V lost 1 base and J lost 2; bases outside the gene matches: 5. The CDR3 consists of 16 residues. CDR1 and CDR2 (germline): MGHRA, YSYEKL.